The 10 T cell receptor beta chains below come from one sample, sequenced in a study of OX40 agonist ivuxolimab in advanced cancers. Assay: immunoSEQ multiplex PCR; the TCRdb copy retains only in-frame clones and omits some. The table records approximately 47,000 clones, roughly 81% of them present only once. Specimen: CD4+ or CD8+ T cells sorted from blood, collected in a trial of the OX40 agonist ivuxolimab. The source is an adult with an advanced solid tumor such as melanoma, head and neck, liver or kidney cancer.

Turning to this clone: One end of the junction is discordant with germline, which a read error may explain. The chain links TRBV5-4 to TRBJ1-2, with 8 bases lining up with TRBD1. The CDR3 totals 14 residues. Germline V gene lookup returns CDR1 SGHNT and CDR2 YYREEE (reference sequence). Here the CDR3 reads CASSLAQTGDGYTF. The CDR3 region has the DNA TGCGCCAGCAGCTTGGCCCAGACAGGGGATGGCTACACCTTC.

Remarks on this clone: This sample includes further DNA sequences coding for the same CDR3. The rearrangement joins TRBV5-1 to TRBJ2-7, with 8 nucleotides matching TRBD2. Unmatched junction bases numbered 5, after V lost 0 bases and J lost 3 bases. The germline CDR1 and CDR2 sequences are SGHRS and YFSETQ. The length of the CDR3 is 15 residues. The CDR3 DNA reads TGCGCCAGCAGCTTGGACGCGGGGGGATTCTACGAGCAGTACTTC. Its translation is CASSLDAGGFYEQYF.

This chain uses TRBV7-6 with TRBJ2-7; 16 bases are a match to TRBD2. Per the germline V gene, CDR1 is SGHVS and CDR2 is FNYEAQ. The CDR3 has 16 residues. Trimming at V came to 5 bases and at J to 5 bases, leaving 6 bases not matched to a gene. The CDR3 is CASSQGLAGGPHEQYF. The CDR3 DNA follows: TGTGCCAGCAGCCAGGGACTAGCGGGAGGGCCTCACGAGCAGTACTTC.

The chain has TRBV15 and TRBJ2-7, with 8 bases that match TRBD1. Germline CDR1 LNHNV, CDR2 YYDKDF (reference sequence). The CDR3 is 17 amino acids. V lost 0 bases, J lost 5 bases, and 12 bases stayed unmatched. The CDR3 loop is CATSRDHQGAQVDEQYF. In DNA form, the CDR3 reads TGTGCCACCAGCAGAGATCATCAGGGGGCGCAGGTCGACGAGCAGTACTTC.

The chain recombines TRBV4-3 with TRBJ2-3; perhaps D is TRBD1 or TRBD2 (6 bases each). The CDR3 length is 19 residues. CDR1 and CDR2 from the germline V gene are LGHNA and YSLEER. V was shortened by 0 bases and J by 1 base, with 20 bases between the two germline ends. The CDR3 region is CASSQEVQGGAGGTDTQYF. The CDR3 DNA reads TGCGCCAGCAGCCAAGAGGTACAGGGAGGAGCGGGCGGCACAGATACGCAGTATTTT.

Points on this clone: Other DNA sequences within the sample encode an identical CDR3. CDR3 DNA sequence: TGTGCCAGCAGTTACCAACAGCCCAACTCTGGAAACACCATATATTTT. This translates into CASSYQQPNSGNTIYF. The chain recombines TRBV6-5 with TRBJ1-3; D unclear. The ends were cut back, 2 bases at V and 0 bases at J, with 11 bases in the middle. There are 16 residues in the CDR3. Germline V lookup: CDR1 MNHEY, CDR2 SVGAGI.

The CDR3: CASSLITGPSGANVLTF. CDR3 sequence (DNA): TGCGCCAGCAGCCTCATAACAGGGCCATCTGGGGCCAACGTCCTGACTTTC. This chain links TRBV5-1 with TRBJ2-6; D perhaps matches TRBD1 (6 bases). This CDR3 spans 17 amino acids. The ends were cut back, 4 bases at V and 1 base at J, with 15 bases in the middle. The germline V gene encodes CDR1 SGHRS and CDR2 YFSETQ.

This clone appeared a few times. In DNA, the CDR3 is TGCAGCGTGTCTCGGGGAGACACTGAAGCTTTCTTT. Encoded protein: CSVSRGDTEAFF. V is TRBV29-1 and J is TRBJ1-1; D is unresolved. From germline, CDR1 is SQVTM and CDR2 ANQGSEA. CDR3 size: 12 residues. V was pared by 6 bases and J by 3 bases, with 11 bases between.

The chain combines TRBV6-1 with TRBJ2-7; no clear D. Trimming left V 3 bases short and J 3 bases short, with 9 bases between. The CDR3 length is 13 residues. The germline gives CDR1 MNHNS, CDR2 SASEGT. The CDR3 DNA reads as TGTGCCAGCAGTGATGGCAGGCTCTACGAGCAGTACTTC. Its translation is CASSDGRLYEQYF.

The CDR3 bases are TGTGCCAGCAGCTACGGGGACCCTTGGTTAGACACCGGGGAGCTGTTTTTT. Its translation is CASSYGDPWLDTGELFF. The rearrangement joins TRBV7-8 to TRBJ2-2; TRBD1 or TRBD2 may be the D gene (5 bases each). Trimming took 4 bases from V and 3 from J, leaving 18 bases between them. From germline, CDR1 is SGHVS and CDR2 FQNEAQ. This CDR3 contains 17 residues.